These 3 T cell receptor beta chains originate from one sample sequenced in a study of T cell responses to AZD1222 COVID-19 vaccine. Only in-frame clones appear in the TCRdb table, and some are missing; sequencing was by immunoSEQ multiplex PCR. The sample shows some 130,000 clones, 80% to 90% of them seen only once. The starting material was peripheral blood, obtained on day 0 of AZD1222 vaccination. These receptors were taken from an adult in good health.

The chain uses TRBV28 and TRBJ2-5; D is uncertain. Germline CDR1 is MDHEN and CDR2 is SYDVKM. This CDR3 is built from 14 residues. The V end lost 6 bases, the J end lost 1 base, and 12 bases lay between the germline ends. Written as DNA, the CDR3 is TGTGCCAGCAGCCAAGGAACAAGCCAAGAGACCCAGTACTTC. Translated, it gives CASSQGTSQETQYF. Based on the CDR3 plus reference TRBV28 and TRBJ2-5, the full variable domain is DVKVTQSSRYLVKRTGEKVFLECVQDMDHENMFWYRQDPGLGLRLIYFSYDVKMKEKGDIPEGYSVSREKKERFSLILESASTNQTSMYLCASSQGTSQETQYFGPGTRLLVL.

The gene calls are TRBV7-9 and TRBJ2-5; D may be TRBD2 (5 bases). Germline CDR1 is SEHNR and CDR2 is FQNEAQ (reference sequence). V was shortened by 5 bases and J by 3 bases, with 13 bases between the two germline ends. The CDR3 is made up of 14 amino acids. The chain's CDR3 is CASSTGVGKETQYF. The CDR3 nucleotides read TGTGCCAGCAGCACCGGGGTGGGGAAAGAGACCCAGTACTTC.

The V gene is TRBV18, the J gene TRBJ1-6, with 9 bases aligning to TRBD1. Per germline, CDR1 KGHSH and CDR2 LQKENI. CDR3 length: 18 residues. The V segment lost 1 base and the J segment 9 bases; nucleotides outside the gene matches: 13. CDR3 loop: CASSPLYPGQGVGSPLHF. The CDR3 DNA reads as TGTGCCAGCTCACCACTCTACCCGGGACAGGGAGTTGGTTCACCCCTCCACTTT.